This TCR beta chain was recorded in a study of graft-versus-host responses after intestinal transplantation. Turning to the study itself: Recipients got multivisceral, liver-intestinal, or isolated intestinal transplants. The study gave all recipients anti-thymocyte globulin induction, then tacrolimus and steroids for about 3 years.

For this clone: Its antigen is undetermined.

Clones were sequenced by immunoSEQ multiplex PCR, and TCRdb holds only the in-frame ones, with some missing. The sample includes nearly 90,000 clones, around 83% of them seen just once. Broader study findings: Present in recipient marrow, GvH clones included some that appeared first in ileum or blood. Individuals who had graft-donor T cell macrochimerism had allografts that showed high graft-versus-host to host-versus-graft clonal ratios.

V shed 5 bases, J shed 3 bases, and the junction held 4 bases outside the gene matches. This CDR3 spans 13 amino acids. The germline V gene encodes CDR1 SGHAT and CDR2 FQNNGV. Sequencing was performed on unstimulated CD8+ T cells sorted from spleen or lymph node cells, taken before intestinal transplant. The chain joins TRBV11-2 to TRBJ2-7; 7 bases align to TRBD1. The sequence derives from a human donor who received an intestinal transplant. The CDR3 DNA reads TGTGCCAGCAGCCTGGGACAGATCTACGAGCAGTACTTC. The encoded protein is CASSLGQIYEQYF.